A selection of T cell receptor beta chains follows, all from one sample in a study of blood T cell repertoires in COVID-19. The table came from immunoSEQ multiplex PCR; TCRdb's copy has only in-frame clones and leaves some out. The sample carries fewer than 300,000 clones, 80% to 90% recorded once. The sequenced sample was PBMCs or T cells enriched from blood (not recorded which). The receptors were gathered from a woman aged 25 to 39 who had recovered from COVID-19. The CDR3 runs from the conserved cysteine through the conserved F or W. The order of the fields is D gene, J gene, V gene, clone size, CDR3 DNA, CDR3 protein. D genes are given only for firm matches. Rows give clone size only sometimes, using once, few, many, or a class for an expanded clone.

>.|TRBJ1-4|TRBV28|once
TGTGCCAGCAGTTTATGGGCGGGATCTAATGAAAAACTGTTTTTT
CASSLWAGSNEKLFF
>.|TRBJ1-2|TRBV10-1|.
TGCGCCAGCAGTGACGAGACAGACTATGGCTACACCTTC
CASSDETDYGYTF
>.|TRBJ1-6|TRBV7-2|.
TGTGCCAGCAGCTTAATGACAGCCTATAATTCACCCCTCCACTTT
CASSLMTAYNSPLHF
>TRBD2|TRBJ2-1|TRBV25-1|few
TGTGCCAGCAGTGGACTAGCGGCCTACAATGAGCAGTTCTTC
CASSGLAAYNEQFF
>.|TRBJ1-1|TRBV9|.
TGTGCCAGCAGCGCCGGGACACACTCTTTGGCTGAAGCTTTCTTT
CASSAGTHSLAEAFF
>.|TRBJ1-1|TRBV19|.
TGTGCCAGCCATGGAAGGGCAGGGGACACTGAAGCTTTCTTT
CASHGRAGDTEAFF
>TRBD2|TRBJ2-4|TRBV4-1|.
TGCGCCAGCAGCCAAGAAAATCTGAGGGGACTAGGAATCATTCAGTACTTC
CASSQENLRGLGIIQYF
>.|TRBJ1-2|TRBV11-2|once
TGTGCCAGCAGCCCCACGGGGGGCAGGGCTAACTATGGCTACACCTTC
CASSPTGGRANYGYTF
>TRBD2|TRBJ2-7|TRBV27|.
TGTGCCAGCAGGTATTTAGCGGGCCCCTACCGGGGCGAGCAGTACTTC
CASRYLAGPYRGEQYF
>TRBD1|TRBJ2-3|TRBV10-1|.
TGCGCCAGCGAGGACAGGTCCATCACAGATACGCAGTATTTT
CASEDRSITDTQYF
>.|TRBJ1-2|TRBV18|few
TGTGCCAGCTCACCAAGGACAGAATATGGCTACACCTTC
CASSPRTEYGYTF
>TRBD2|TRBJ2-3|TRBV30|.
TGTGCCTGGAGTGAAGGACTAGCGGATTTAGATACGCAGTATTTT
CAWSEGLADLDTQYF
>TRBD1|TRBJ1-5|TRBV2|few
TGTGCCAGCAGTCCTCAGGGACAGGGATTGGAGCCCCAGCATTTT
CASSPQGQGLEPQHF
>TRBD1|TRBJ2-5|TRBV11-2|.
TGTGCCAGCAGCTTAGGCGGAACAGGGGAATGGGAGACCCAGTACTTC
CASSLGGTGEWETQYF
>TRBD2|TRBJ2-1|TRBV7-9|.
TGTGCCAGCAGCCAGGGACTAGCCGAGCAGTTCTTC
CASSQGLAEQFF
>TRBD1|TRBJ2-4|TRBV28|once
TGTGCCAGCGGAAATAACTTCCCGGGACAGGGGACAAATCTAGCCAAAAACATTCAGTACTTC
CASGNNFPGQGTNLAKNIQYF
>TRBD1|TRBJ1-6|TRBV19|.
TGTGCCAGTACCACTATGGACAGGGCCGGACCCCTCCACTTT
CASTTMDRAGPLHF
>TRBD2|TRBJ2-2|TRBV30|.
TGTGCCTGGAGAGAGGGACTAGCGGGGTACACCGGGGAGCTGTTTTTT
CAWREGLAGYTGELFF
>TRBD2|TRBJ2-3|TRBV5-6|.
TGTGCCAGCACCTTGTGGGGGGGGACAGATACGCAGTATTTT
CASTLWGGTDTQYF
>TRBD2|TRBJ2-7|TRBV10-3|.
TGTGCCTCGGGGGGGAATATTTACGAGCAGTACTTC
CASGGNIYEQYF
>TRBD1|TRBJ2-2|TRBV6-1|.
TGTGCCAGCAGTGACAGGGGGTACGCGAACACCGGGGAGCTGTTTTTT
CASSDRGYANTGELFF
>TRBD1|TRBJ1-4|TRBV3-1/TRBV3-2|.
TGTGCCAGCAGCCGACCCCGGGACAGGGGGCCGGATGAAAAACTGTTTTTT
CASSRPRDRGPDEKLFF
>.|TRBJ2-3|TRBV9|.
TGTGCCAGCAGCGTGAGTGATAGCACAGATACGCAGTATTTT
CASSVSDSTDTQYF
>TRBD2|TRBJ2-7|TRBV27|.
TGTGCCAGCGCTAGCCCCACGACTAGCGGGAGTTTCGAGCAGTACTTC
CASASPTTSGSFEQYF
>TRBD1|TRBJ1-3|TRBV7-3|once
TGTGCCAGCAGCTTAAGCGGGACAGGGGGAAACACCATATATTTT
CASSLSGTGGNTIYF
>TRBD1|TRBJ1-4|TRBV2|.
TGTGCCAGCAGTGAGAGTCGTGGGACAGGGGGCGGAAAACTGTTTTTT
CASSESRGTGGGKLFF
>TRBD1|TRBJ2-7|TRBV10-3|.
TGTGCCTCCCGGACAGGGGAAAAATACGAGCAGTACTTC
CASRTGEKYEQYF
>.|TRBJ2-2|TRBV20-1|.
TGCAGTGCTAGTGGCTTGGCGGGGCTCACCGGGGAGCTGTTTTTT
CSASGLAGLTGELFF
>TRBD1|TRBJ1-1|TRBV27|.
TGTGCCAGCAGTTTACATAGGGGGCTAGTAGGCACTGAAGCTTTCTTT
CASSLHRGLVGTEAFF
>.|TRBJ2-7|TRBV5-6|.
TGTGCCAGCAGCTTGGCTGGCAGGGCCTACTTC
CASSLAGRAYF
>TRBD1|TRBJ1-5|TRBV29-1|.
TGCAGCGTTGAAACAGGGGGCAATCAGCCCCAGCATTTT
CSVETGGNQPQHF
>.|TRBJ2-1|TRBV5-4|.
TGTGCCAGCAGCTTGAGAGACAGGTACTACAATGAGCAGTTCTTC
CASSLRDRYYNEQFF
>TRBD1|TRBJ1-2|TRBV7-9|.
TGTGCCAGCAGCGCCGCAGGACAGGCCCCTTATGGCTACACCTTC
CASSAAGQAPYGYTF
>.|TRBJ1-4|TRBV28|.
TGTGCCAGCAGCCCGATTTTCTCCGGAAAACTGTTTTTT
CASSPIFSGKLFF
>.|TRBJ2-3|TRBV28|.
TGTGCCAGCAGTTTTGAGCTGAGGAAGTCAGGGGCTAGCACAGATACGCAGTATTTT
CASSFELRKSGASTDTQYF
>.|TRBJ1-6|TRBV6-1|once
TGTGCCAGCAGTGAGGTTGGGGCAGATTCACCCCTCCACTTT
CASSEVGADSPLHF
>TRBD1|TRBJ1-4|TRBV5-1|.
TGCGCCAGCAAGCGGACAGGGACTTCTGAAAAACTGTTTTTT
CASKRTGTSEKLFF
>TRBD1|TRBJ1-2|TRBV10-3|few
TGTGCCATCAGTCCGACAGGGGACTATGGCTACACCTTC
CAISPTGDYGYTF
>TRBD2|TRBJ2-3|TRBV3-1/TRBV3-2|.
TGTGCCAGCAGCCAAGAGGGCGGGAGAGCGGCAGATACGCAGTATTTT
CASSQEGGRAADTQYF
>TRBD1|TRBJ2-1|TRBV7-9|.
TGTGCCAGCAGCTTAACGTCAGGGGGAAATTTGGACAATGAGCAGTTCTTC
CASSLTSGGNLDNEQFF
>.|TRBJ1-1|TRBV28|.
TGTGCCAGCAGTTTTGGCAGGCCCACTGAAGCTTTCTTT
CASSFGRPTEAFF
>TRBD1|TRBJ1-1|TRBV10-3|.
TGTGCCATCACCGACTCCGACAGGGGGAACACTGAAGCTTTCTTT
CAITDSDRGNTEAFF
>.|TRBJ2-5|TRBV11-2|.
TGTGCCAGCAGTCCCGCTTGGGGCGTCCAAGAGACCCAGTACTTC
CASSPAWGVQETQYF
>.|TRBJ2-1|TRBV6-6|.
TGTGCCAGCAGTTACAGGGGTATCTACAATGAGCAGTTCTTC
CASSYRGIYNEQFF
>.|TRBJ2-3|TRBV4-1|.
TGCGCCAGCAGCCAAGCGGCGGGGGCTCGCACAGATACGCAGTATTTT
CASSQAAGARTDTQYF
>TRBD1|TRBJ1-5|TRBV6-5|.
TGTGCCAGCAGAGTTGGGACAGGGAATCAGCCCCAGCATTTT
CASRVGTGNQPQHF
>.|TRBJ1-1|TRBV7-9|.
TGTGCCAGCAGCACTAACCGTTGGGGGGGATACACTGAAGCTTTCTTT
CASSTNRWGGYTEAFF
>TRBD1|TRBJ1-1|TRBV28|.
TGTGCCAGCAGTCGGACAGGGGTCACTGAAGCTTTCTTT
CASSRTGVTEAFF